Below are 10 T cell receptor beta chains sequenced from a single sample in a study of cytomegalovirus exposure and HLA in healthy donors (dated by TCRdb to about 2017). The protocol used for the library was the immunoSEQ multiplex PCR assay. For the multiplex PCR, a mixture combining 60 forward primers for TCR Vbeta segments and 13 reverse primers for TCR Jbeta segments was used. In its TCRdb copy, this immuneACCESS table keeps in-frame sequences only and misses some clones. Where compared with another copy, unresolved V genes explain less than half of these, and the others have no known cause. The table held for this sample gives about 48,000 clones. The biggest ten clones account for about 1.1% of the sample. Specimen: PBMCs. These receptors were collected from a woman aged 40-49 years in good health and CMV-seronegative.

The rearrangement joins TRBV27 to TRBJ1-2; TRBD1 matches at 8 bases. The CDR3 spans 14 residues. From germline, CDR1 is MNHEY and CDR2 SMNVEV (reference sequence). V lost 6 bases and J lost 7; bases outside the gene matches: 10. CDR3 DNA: TGTGCCAGCAGCTTGGACAGGGCGGGCGGTGGCTACACCTTC. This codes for CASSLDRAGGGYTF.

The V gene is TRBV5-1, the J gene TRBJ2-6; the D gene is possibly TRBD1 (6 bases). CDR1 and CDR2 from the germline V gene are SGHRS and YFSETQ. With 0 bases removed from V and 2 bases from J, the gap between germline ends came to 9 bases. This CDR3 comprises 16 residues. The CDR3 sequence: CASSLGTAAGANVLTF. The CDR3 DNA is TGCGCCAGCAGCTTGGGGACAGCGGCTGGGGCCAACGTCCTGACTTTC.

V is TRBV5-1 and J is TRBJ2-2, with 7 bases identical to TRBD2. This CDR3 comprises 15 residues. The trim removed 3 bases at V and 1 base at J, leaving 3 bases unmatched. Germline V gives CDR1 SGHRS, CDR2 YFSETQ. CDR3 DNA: TGCGCCAGCAGCTACGGGACTATGAACACCGGGGAGCTGTTTTTT. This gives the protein CASSYGTMNTGELFF. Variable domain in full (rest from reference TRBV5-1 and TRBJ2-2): KAGVTQTPRYLIKTRGQQVTLSCSPISGHRSVSWYQQTPGQGLQFLFEYFSETQRNKGNFPGRFSGRQFSNSRSEMNVSTLELGDSALYLCASSYGTMNTGELFFGEGSRLTVL.

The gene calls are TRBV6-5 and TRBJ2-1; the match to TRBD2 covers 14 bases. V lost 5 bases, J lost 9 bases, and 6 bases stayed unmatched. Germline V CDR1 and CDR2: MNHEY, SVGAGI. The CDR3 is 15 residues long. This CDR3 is CASSPTSGRAGEQFF. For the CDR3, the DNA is TGTGCCAGCAGTCCGACTAGCGGGAGGGCCGGTGAGCAGTTCTTC.

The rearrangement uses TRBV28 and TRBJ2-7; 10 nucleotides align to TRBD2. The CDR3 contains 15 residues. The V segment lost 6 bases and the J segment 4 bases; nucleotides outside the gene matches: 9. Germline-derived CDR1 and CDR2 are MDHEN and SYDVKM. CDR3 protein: CASSLKREGRYEQYF. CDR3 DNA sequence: TGTGCCAGCAGCCTAAAGCGGGAGGGCCGGTACGAGCAGTACTTC.

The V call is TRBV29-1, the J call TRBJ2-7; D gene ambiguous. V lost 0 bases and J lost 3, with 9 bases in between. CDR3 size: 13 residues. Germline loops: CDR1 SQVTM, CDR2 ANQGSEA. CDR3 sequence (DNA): TGCAGCGTTGAAGATAGCCTACTCTACGAGCAGTACTTC. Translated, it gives CSVEDSLLYEQYF.

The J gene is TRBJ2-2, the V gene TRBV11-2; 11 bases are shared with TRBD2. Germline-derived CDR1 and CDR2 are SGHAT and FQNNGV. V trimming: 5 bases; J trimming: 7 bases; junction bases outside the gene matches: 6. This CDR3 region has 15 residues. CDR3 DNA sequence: TGTGCCAGCAGCGATCTAGCGGGAGGAATCGGGGAGCTGTTTTTT. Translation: CASSDLAGGIGELFF. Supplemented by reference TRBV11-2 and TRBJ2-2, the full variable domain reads EAGVAQSPRYKIIEKRQSVAFWCNPISGHATLYWYQQILGQGPKLLIQFQNNGVVDDSQLPKDRFSAERLKGVDSTLKIQPAKLEDSAVYLCASSDLAGGIGELFFGEGSRLTVL.

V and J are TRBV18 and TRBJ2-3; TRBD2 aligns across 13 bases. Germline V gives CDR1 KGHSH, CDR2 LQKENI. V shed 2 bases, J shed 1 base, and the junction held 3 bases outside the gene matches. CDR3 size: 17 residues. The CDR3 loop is CASSPRGLAGGTDTQYF. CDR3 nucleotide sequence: TGTGCCAGCTCACCAAGAGGACTAGCGGGAGGCACAGATACGCAGTATTTT.

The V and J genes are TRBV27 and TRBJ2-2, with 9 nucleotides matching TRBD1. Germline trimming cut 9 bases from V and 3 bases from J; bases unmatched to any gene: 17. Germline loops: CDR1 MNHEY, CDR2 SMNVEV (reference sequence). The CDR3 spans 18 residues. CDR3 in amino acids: CARWARQGEARDTGELFF. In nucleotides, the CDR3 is TGTGCCAGATGGGCCCGACAGGGGGAAGCGAGGGACACCGGGGAGCTGTTTTTT.

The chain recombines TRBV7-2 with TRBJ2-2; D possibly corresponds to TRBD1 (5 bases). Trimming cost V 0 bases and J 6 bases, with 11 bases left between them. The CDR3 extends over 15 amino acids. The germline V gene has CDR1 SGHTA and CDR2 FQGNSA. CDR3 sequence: CASSLAPGMAGELFF. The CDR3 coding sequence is TGTGCCAGCAGCTTAGCTCCAGGGATGGCCGGGGAGCTGTTTTTT.